This TCR beta chain came from a study of T cells in Graves' hyperthyroidism and ophthalmopathy. Losses at the gene ends were 6 bases for V and 5 bases for J; bases not matched to a gene: 2. Per the germline V gene, CDR1 is SNHLY and CDR2 is FYNNEI. CDR3 size: 13 residues. Authors of the study amplified TCR beta CDR3 regions from RNA transcripts. A first-round RT-PCR of the TCR CDR3 used the HTBI primer set. TCRdb redid the calling of the multiplex PCR reads with MiXCR, one entry per CDR3 protein. Of 550,000 to 650,000 distinct CDR3 sequences detected, roughly 15% appear once; the ten largest clones hold approximately 15%. This clonotype appeared many times.

The clonotype was recovered from a woman aged 35 to 49 with Graves' hyperthyroidism. Sequenced: blood. This chain uses TRBV2 with TRBJ2-3; 10 bases are shared with TRBD2. Here the CDR3 reads CASRTSGLDTQYF. The CDR3 nucleotides read TGTGCCAGCAGGACTAGCGGGCTAGATACGCAGTATTTT.